These 8 T cell receptor beta chains were sequenced from one sample in a study of T-cell reconstitution after alpha-beta-depleted transplantation in children. Preparing the TCRbeta library involved the use of unique molecular identifiers. TCRdb fed the PCR reads into MiXCR, producing one record per CDR3 protein. The sample carries about 400,000 distinct CDR3 sequences, about 20% recorded once. The sample was PBMCs from the stem cell graft donor, taken from the stem cell graft. The receptors were sampled from a human donor who donated a stem cell graft to a child with acute myeloid leukemia.

This clonotype turned up a few times. The chain uses TRBV24-1 and TRBJ1-1; no firm D call. V was clipped by 4 bases and J by 1 base, with 12 bases between them. Germline V lookup: CDR1 KGHDR, CDR2 SFDVKD. The CDR3 has 15 residues. The CDR3 sequence: CATSDSGNKNTEAFF. CDR3 in DNA: TGTGCCACCAGTGACTCCGGAAACAAGAACACTGAAGCTTTCTTT.

This clonotype was seen a few times. This chain uses TRBV20-1 with TRBJ2-7, with 8 bases matching TRBD2. The V and J ends lost 0 bases and 7 bases, in that order; junction bases with no gene match: 14. The CDR3 sequence is 16 residues long. Germline assignment: CDR1 DFQATT and CDR2 SNEGSKA (reference sequence). CDR3 DNA: TGCAGTGCTAGAGACGAACTAGCGGTAACCCTTGTGGAGCAGTACTTC. This codes for CSARDELAVTLVEQYF.

The J gene is TRBJ2-3, the V gene TRBV27; 8 nucleotides agree with TRBD2. V was pared by 6 bases and J by 1 base, with 9 bases of the junction left unmatched. CDR3 length: 16 amino acids. Germline CDR1 reads MNHEY; CDR2 reads SMNVEV (reference sequence). For the CDR3, the DNA is TGTGCCAGCAGCTTCGGAGTACTAGCGGGCACAGATACGCAGTATTTT. It specifies CASSFGVLAGTDTQYF.

This clonotype has more than one count but fewer than ten. DNA for the CDR3: TGTGCCATCAGTGAAGGACGGGCGATAGATAATTCACCCCTCCACTTT. This sequence encodes CAISEGRAIDNSPLHF. The chain carries TRBV10-3 and TRBJ1-6; no clear D gene. The germline V gene encodes CDR1 ENHRY and CDR2 SYGVKD. The V end was cut by 3 bases, the J end by 5 bases, with 14 bases between. There are 16 residues in the CDR3.

This chain uses TRBV7-7 with TRBJ2-1; 8 nucleotides line up with TRBD1. The CDR3 is 14 residues long. Germline V gene data show CDR1 as SSHAT and CDR2 as FNYEAQ (reference sequence). The ends lost 5 bases at V and 9 bases at J; junction bases unmatched: 9. The DNA of the CDR3 is TGTGCCAGCAGCAACGACAGGGGATCGGGTGAGCAGTTCTTC. This codes for CASSNDRGSGEQFF.

This clonotype was picked up a small number of times. The gene calls are TRBV12-3 or TRBV12-4 and TRBJ2-7; 8 bases fit TRBD1. CDR3 size: 15 residues. Trimming took 5 bases from V and 3 from J; bases not matched to a gene: 9. In nucleotides, the CDR3 is TGTGCCAGCAGTAGGGGACAGGTAGGAGGCTACGAGCAGTACTTC. It encodes CASSRGQVGGYEQYF.

This clonotype was detected a few times. The chain employs TRBV6-2 or TRBV6-3 and TRBJ2-7, with 14 bases aligning to TRBD2. J was trimmed by 9 bases and V by 9 bases; bases with no gene match: 7. The CDR3 sequence is 13 residues long. Germline-derived CDR1 and CDR2 are MNHEY and SVGEGT. CDR3 protein: CARGTSGSYRQYF. In nucleotides, the CDR3 is TGTGCCAGAGGGACTAGCGGGAGTTACAGGCAGTACTTC.

This clonotype was seen a few times. The CDR3 nucleotides are TGTGCCAGCAGACGACGGGCCTCTGGGGCCAACGTCCTGACTTTC. This codes for CASRRRASGANVLTF. The V gene is TRBV7-2, the J gene TRBJ2-6; the D is unclear. CDR1 and CDR2 from the germline V gene are SGHTA and FQGNSA. The CDR3 is 15 amino acids. The V end lost 6 bases, the J end lost 0 bases, and 9 bases lay between the germline ends.